This section outlines one T cell receptor beta chain sequence together with its context. Its antigen is not yet known. Base-call qualities are not available, and no considerably larger clone is one nucleotide away. From a lookup of the germline V gene, CDR1 and CDR2 are MNHNS and SASEGT. Relative to germline, V is missing 4 bases and J is missing 3 bases, with 3 bases of the junction outside any gene match. The CDR3 has 14 amino acids, counting the end cysteine and phenylalanine. Here the CDR3 DNA is all that survives: 42 bases in frame from base 1. CD8 naive samples consisted of CD45RO-negative cells that were positively selected for CCR7, yielding a CD45RA+CCR7+ population without TemRA cells. The donors were healthy, HIV-negative adults who had no recently reported acute infections or vaccinations. Every donor was a Caucasian adult living in Nashville, Tennessee, USA. Blood was collected by leukapheresis, and PBMCs were isolated by Ficoll-Histopaque density gradient centrifugation and then cryopreserved in liquid nitrogen vapor phase. Analytical flow cytometry was used to check the purity and quantity of every magnetically sorted T cell population. Each sorted fraction had its genomic DNA isolated and then quantified by UV absorbance on a Nanodrop 2000c.

Using the deep immunoSEQ assay, multiplex PCR amplified TCR CDR3 regions from genomic DNA. Extracted genomic DNA from each cell subset was spread evenly across all wells of several immunoSEQ 96-well plates, with each plate serving as a replicate. For sorted subsets, approximately 0.2 ug of genomic DNA, equivalent to some 33,000 T cell genomes, went into each replicate PCR. The purified libraries were quantified using a Qubit 3.0 fluorometer, sized with a Bioanalyzer 2100, and then quantified again using the KAPA Library Quantification kit. A separate single-read 150-cycle Illumina NextSeq 550 flow cell was used to sequence each immunoSEQ 96-well plate. In the original analysis: Because only junctional sequences without quality scores were contained in the immunoSEQ output, filtering matching that applied to full-length reads could not be performed. To assign V/J genes and CDR3, sequences were annotated using PyIR, a Python wrapper for IgBLAST v1.9, with IMGT germline references. Reads were removed for weak V/J assignments (E-value above 1e-6), missing CDR3, stop codons, out-of-frame junctions, or ambiguous translated residues. A V3J clonotype was defined by an identical inferred V gene, J gene, and CDR3 amino acid sequence. Percentage overlap between repertoires was calculated by dividing the number of shared unique clonotypes by the size of the smaller repertoire. Repertoire richness was assessed with RTK rarefaction, the Chao1 estimator, and Recon v2.1 estimates of unobserved clonotypes. For all TCRbeta clonotypes obtained by the gDNA method from four donors, generation probabilities were computed with OLGA. As stored in TCRdb, this immuneACCESS dataset retains in-frame rearrangements with V and J assigned. A fraction of the clones does not appear; measured against another copy, unresolved V genes explain less than half of the discrepancy, and the remainder lacks a known reason. For V, J and clone size, that table is used; D and trimming come from the DNA. The sample includes more than 2 million clones, with less than 95% observed a single time. The ten most abundant clones make up 0.85% to 1.3% of the sample.

This entry comes from a study of shared clonotypes between healthy human individuals (TCRdb year 2020). Regarding the complete study: A couple of women and three men aged 18 to 49 years were included in the cohort. For each donor, three plates each were used for CD4 naive and CD4 memory, two plates were used for CD8 naive, and one plate was used for CD8 memory. Blood TCR repertoires of 5 or 6 healthy adults were deeply sequenced to estimate repertoire size and the extent of clonotype sharing between individuals. Different laboratories and diverse techniques were used to prepare libraries and sequence TCR repertoires, to increase sequencing depth and limit assay-specific biases. Leukapheresis yielded between about 0.9 and 9 billion PBMCs per donor.

Findings and caveats that apply to the study as a whole: The genetic and exposure-history diversity represented was limited by the small number of donors. Sharing across a few donors was observed for around 5% of naive CD4, under 4% of naive CD8, about 2.3% of memory CD4, and around 0.4% of memory CD8 clonotypes. Naive subsets generally had larger estimated clonotype richness than memory subsets. Even with the large sequencing depth, rarefaction of the sorted-subset datasets indicated that sequencing was incomplete. Pairwise subsampling led to the expectation that sequencing depth would affect the degree of clonotype sharing among donors. Compared with non-shared clonotypes, clonotypes shared by all four sorted-subset donors had higher generation probabilities. Sampling was restricted to blood, and TCR repertoires in tissue are likely to differ from TCR repertoires in blood.

The V gene is TRBV6-1 and the J gene is TRBJ2-7, with 10 bases in between that match TRBD1. The specimen was naive CD8+ T cells sorted from blood. The cell subset or site label of this sample denotes: CD45RA+CCR7+. The sequence derives from a man aged 18 to 30 in good health. The DNA is TGTGCCAGCAGTGGGGGACAGGGGAACTACGAGCAGTACTTC. It specifies CASSGGQGNYEQYF.